The 22 T cell receptor beta chains below all came from one sample that was sequenced in a study of blood T cell repertoires in COVID-19. Sequenced by immunoSEQ multiplex PCR; TCRdb stores in-frame clones only, minus some. The sample records roughly 250,000 clones, more than 70% being singletons. The material sequenced was PBMCs or T cells enriched from blood (not recorded which). Receptors originate from a woman in her thirties or forties with acute COVID-19.

V gene TRBV19 combines with J gene TRBJ2-1; D possibly corresponds to TRBD1 (5 bases). This CDR3 has 16 amino acids. V lost 3 bases, J lost 0 bases, and 12 bases lay in between. Germline V gives CDR1 LNHDA, CDR2 SQIVND (reference sequence). CDR3 amino acids: CASSITGRSSYNEQFF. The CDR3 nucleotides are TGTGCCAGTAGTATCACAGGTAGAAGCTCCTACAATGAGCAGTTCTTC.

V gene TRBV28 combines with J gene TRBJ1-6, with no clear D. This CDR3 is built from 15 residues. Germline loops: CDR1 MDHEN, CDR2 SYDVKM. V lost 3 bases to trimming and J lost 0 bases, with 6 bases between them. This chain's CDR3 is CASSFPSSYNSPLHF. The CDR3 nucleotides are TGTGCCAGCAGTTTCCCGAGCTCCTATAATTCACCCCTCCACTTT. Supplemented by reference TRBV28 and TRBJ1-6, the full variable domain reads DVKVTQSSRYLVKRTGEKVFLECVQDMDHENMFWYRQDPGLGLRLIYFSYDVKMKEKGDIPEGYSVSREKKERFSLILESASTNQTSMYLCASSFPSSYNSPLHFGNGTRLTVT.

The chain couples TRBV9 to TRBJ2-2, with D perhaps TRBD2 (5 bases). CDR1 SGDLS and CDR2 YYNGEE come from the germline V gene. Between the trimmed V and J ends, which lost 3 bases and 2 bases, there was a span of 14 bases. This CDR3 region has 16 residues. The CDR3 loop is CASSAGNPRNTGELFF. DNA of the CDR3: TGTGCCAGCAGCGCCGGGAACCCGAGAAACACCGGGGAGCTGTTTTTT.

This clone has only a few counts. The chain is built from TRBV28 and TRBJ2-7, with a tentative D call TRBD1 (5 bases). The ends were cut back, 4 bases at V and 0 bases at J, with 22 bases in the middle. This CDR3 has 18 amino acids. Looked up from germline, CDR1 is MDHEN and CDR2 is SYDVKM. CDR3: CASSSHTLGATNSYEQYF. CDR3 bases: TGTGCCAGCAGTTCCCACACGTTAGGGGCCACAAACTCCTACGAGCAGTACTTC.

V and J are TRBV5-6 and TRBJ2-1; D gene uncertain. The CDR3 runs 12 residues. Trimming stripped 2 bases from V and 8 bases from J, with 8 bases between. CDR1 SGHDT and CDR2 YYEEEE come from the germline V gene. The DNA of the CDR3 is TGTGCCAGCAGCTTCGCGGAAGATGAGCAGTTCTTC. This encodes CASSFAEDEQFF. The variable domain in full, completed from reference TRBV5-6 and TRBJ2-1, reads DAGVTQSPTHLIKTRGQQVTLRCSPKSGHDTVSWYQQALGQGPQFIFQYYEEEERQRGNFPDRFSGHQFPNYSSELNVNALLLGDSALYLCASSFAEDEQFFGPGTRLTVL.

This clone was seen just once. J is TRBJ2-3 and V is TRBV2; no clear D. V lost 7 bases to trimming and J lost 9 bases, with 20 bases between them. Germline V gene data show CDR1 as SNHLY and CDR2 as FYNNEI. This CDR3 comprises 14 residues. The CDR3 protein is CASIILPGKETQYF. For the CDR3, the DNA is TGTGCCAGCATCATTCTTCCGGGTAAAGAGACGCAGTATTTT.

The chain joins TRBV7-3 to TRBJ2-1; TRBD2 is a possible D gene (6 bases). With 3 bases removed from V and 9 bases from J, the gap between germline ends came to 15 bases. Germline CDR1 SGHTA, CDR2 FQGTGA. The CDR3 sequence is 14 residues long. The CDR3: CASSLASVRGEQFF. As DNA, the CDR3 is TGTGCCAGCAGCTTGGCTAGCGTTAGGGGTGAGCAGTTCTTC.

The chain links TRBV5-4 to TRBJ2-7, with 13 bases identical to TRBD2. The germline CDR1 and CDR2 sequences are SGHNT and YYREEE (reference sequence). CDR3 length: 16 amino acids. V lost 0 bases to trimming and J lost 3 bases; unmatched junction nucleotides: 3. This CDR3 reads CASSLGGLAGFYEQYV. The CDR3 nucleotides read TGTGCCAGCAGCTTGGGGGGACTAGCGGGATTCTACGAGCAGTACGTC.

The chain recombines TRBV11-3 with TRBJ2-3; 10 bases are a match to TRBD2. The CDR3 covers 16 residues. CDR1 and CDR2 from the germline V gene are SGHNT and YENEEA. V lost 1 base and J lost 5; bases outside the gene matches: 6. CDR3 loop: CASSLALAGLGDTQYF. CDR3 nucleotide sequence: TGTGCCAGCAGCTTAGCACTAGCGGGACTGGGAGATACGCAGTATTTT.

The V gene is TRBV5-1, the J gene TRBJ2-5; 13 nucleotides align to TRBD2. V trimming: 1 base; J trimming: 7 bases; junction bases outside the gene matches: 19. Germline CDR1 and CDR2: SGHRS and YFSETQ. There are 20 residues in the CDR3. CDR3 in DNA: TGCGCCAGCAGCTTGCCCGGACTAGCGGGAGAATCCCCCACCAGGCGGACCCAGTACTTC. Its translation is CASSLPGLAGESPTRRTQYF.

The chain recombines TRBV7-8 with TRBJ2-1; the match to TRBD2 covers 13 bases. Trimming cost V 8 bases and J 6 bases; bases outside gene matches: 13. The CDR3 extends over 17 amino acids. CDR1 SGHVS and CDR2 FQNEAQ come from the germline V gene. CDR3 residues: CASRPGTSGIWRNEQFF. The DNA of the CDR3 is TGTGCCAGCCGACCGGGGACTAGCGGGATCTGGCGCAATGAGCAGTTCTTC.

The V and J genes are TRBV2 and TRBJ2-1; 7 positions agree with TRBD1. The J segment lost 0 bases and the V segment lost 6 bases, leaving 17 bases of the junction unmatched. The CDR3 has 19 amino acids. CDR1 SNHLY and CDR2 FYNNEI come from the germline V gene. The CDR3 reads CASREPRDRGSGSYNEQFF. The CDR3 DNA reads TGTGCCAGCAGGGAACCCCGGGACAGAGGGTCTGGCTCCTACAATGAGCAGTTCTTC.

Only a few counts were recorded for this clone. The chain combines TRBV6-5 with TRBJ2-3, with TRBD1 as a possible D gene (6 bases). The CDR3 consists of 13 residues. Germline values: CDR1 MNHEY, CDR2 SVGAGI. Trimming left V 6 bases short and J 3 bases short, with 10 bases between. In DNA form, the CDR3 reads TGTGCCAGCAGGCCACAGGGTACAGATACGCAGTATTTT. Translation gives CASRPQGTDTQYF.

The chain has TRBV30 and TRBJ1-1; no firm D call. The CDR3 covers 13 residues. Looked up from germline, CDR1 is GTSNPN and CDR2 is SVGIG (reference sequence). Between the trimmed V and J ends, which lost 4 bases and 0 bases, there was a span of 9 bases. The CDR3 loop reads CAWIRHLNTEAFF. The CDR3, as DNA: TGTGCCTGGATTCGACATCTGAACACTGAAGCTTTCTTT.

The CDR3: CASSLSAGPSGANVLTF. The CDR3 DNA sequence: TGTGCCAGCAGCTTATCAGCGGGACCCTCTGGGGCCAACGTCCTGACTTTC. The chain uses TRBV9 and TRBJ2-6; 7 bases line up with TRBD2. Trimming at V came to 4 bases and at J to 0 bases, leaving 7 bases not matched to a gene. The CDR3 covers 17 residues. The germline CDR1 and CDR2 sequences are SGDLS and YYNGEE.

The chain uses TRBV3-1 (or the pseudogene TRBV3-2) and TRBJ1-2; TRBD1 aligns across 8 bases. V was pared by 2 bases and J by 1 base, with 9 bases of the junction left unmatched. The CDR3 is made up of 17 amino acids. The V gene's germline CDR1 is LGHDT and CDR2 YNNKEL (reference sequence). CDR3 loop: CASSQTGTGSFNYGYTF. CDR3 in DNA: TGTGCCAGCAGCCAAACCGGGACAGGATCTTTTAACTATGGCTACACCTTC.

The J gene is TRBJ2-1, the V gene TRBV6-5, with D perhaps matching TRBD2 (5 bases). The germline V gene encodes CDR1 MNHEY and CDR2 SVGAGI. CDR3 size: 15 residues. V was trimmed by 0 bases and J by 1 base, leaving 7 bases between them. The CDR3 loop is CASSYSERSYNEQFF. DNA of the CDR3: TGTGCCAGCAGTTACTCGGAGCGGTCCTACAATGAGCAGTTCTTC.

DNA of the CDR3: TGTGCCAGCAGTGAAGCGAGTGAAGGGGTTGAAGCTTTCTTT. Amino acids: CASSEASEGVEAFF. The chain couples TRBV2 to TRBJ1-1, with D tentatively TRBD1 (5 bases). From germline, CDR1 is SNHLY and CDR2 FYNNEI. The CDR3 spans 14 residues. Between the trimmed V and J ends, which lost 0 bases and 7 bases, there was a span of 12 bases.

The rearrangement uses TRBV9 and TRBJ2-3; TRBD2 aligns across 8 bases. V lost 0 bases to trimming and J lost 3 bases; unmatched junction nucleotides: 6. The CDR3 has 16 amino acids. Germline V lookup: CDR1 SGDLS, CDR2 YYNGEE. In nucleotides, the CDR3 is TGTGCCAGCAGCGTAGTCGGGAGGGCCTTTACAGATACGCAGTATTTT. Translated, it gives CASSVVGRAFTDTQYF.

V and J are TRBV9 and TRBJ2-2, with TRBD2 identical over 7 bases. CDR1 SGDLS and CDR2 YYNGEE come from the germline V gene. This CDR3 comprises 14 residues. Losses at the gene ends were 2 bases for V and 7 bases for J; bases not matched to a gene: 5. The CDR3, as DNA: TGTGCCAGCAGCGTGATGAGGGACTACGGGGAGCTGTTTTTT. Translating it yields CASSVMRDYGELFF.

This clone came up once. The chain recombines TRBV7-2 with TRBJ1-2; D gene ambiguous. The V gene lost 1 base and the J gene lost 3 bases, with 12 bases spanning the gap. CDR3 length equals 15 residues. CDR1 and CDR2 from the germline V gene are SGHTA and FQGNSA. As DNA, the CDR3 is TGTGCCAGCAGCTTAGTAACAGTTAGATACTATGGCTACACCTTC. Translated, it gives CASSLVTVRYYGYTF.

This chain connects TRBV5-1 to TRBJ2-1, with TRBD2 matching 10 bases. Losses at the gene ends were 5 bases for V and 4 bases for J; bases not matched to a gene: 6. The CDR3 has 15 residues. CDR1 is SGHRS, CDR2 YFSETQ, per germline. CDR3 residues: CASSSGTSEYNEQFF. In DNA, the CDR3 is TGCGCCAGCAGTTCCGGGACTAGCGAGTACAATGAGCAGTTCTTC.